Sequencing of this T cell receptor (beta chain) was carried out in a study of T-cell reconstitution after alpha-beta-depleted transplantation in children. This sample's TCRbeta library carried unique molecular identifier barcodes. From the PCR reads, TCRdb called clonotypes with MiXCR, one entry per CDR3 protein. The repertoire holds approximately 82,000 distinct CDR3 sequences, with about a sixth as singletons. Points from the study as a whole: Surviving recipient T cells and thymic progenitors accounted for the high day-60 TCRbeta diversity observed in some patients. A year post-transplant, T-cell counts and diversity derived mostly from newly produced T cells.

The CDR3 runs 13 residues. Trimming cost V 5 bases and J 8 bases, with 12 bases left between them. In this sample, this clonotype turned up once. The antigen is not known. The sequencing here drew on PBMCs, mostly from graft donor cells, taken 180 days after TCRalphabeta/CD19-depleted stem cell transplant. V gene TRBV12-3 or TRBV12-4 combines with J gene TRBJ1-4; D ambiguous. This TCR was sampled from a male patient between 2 and 10 years old who had a stem cell transplant for acute lymphoblastic leukemia, so the T cells may come from the graft donor. CDR3 nucleotide sequence: TGTGCCAGCAGTCTTGAGACGGGAGAAAAACTGTTTTTT. Translated, it gives CASSLETGEKLFF.